A selection of T cell receptor beta chains follows, all from one sample in a study of PD-1 blockade in classical Hodgkin lymphoma. Profiling relied on immunoSEQ multiplex PCR, and the TCRdb table lists in-frame clones only, not all of them. The table lists approximately 11,000 clones, approximately 81% of them singletons, with 2.5% to 4% in the top ten. Sample: CD4+ T cells from blood, taken before the fourth cycle of nivolumab. These receptors were obtained from a human donor with classical Hodgkin lymphoma. Both conserved end residues are part of each CDR3. D genes are given only for firm matches. Clone size is stated in some rows and not others, as once, few, many or a class when expanded.

TRBJ2-1 - 17 TRBD2 TRBV18 TGTGCCAGCTCACCACCGAAAGCGGGAGGGAATTACAATGAGCAGTTCTTC CASSPPKAGGNYNEQFF
TRBJ2-6 once 15 - TRBV19 TGTGCCTCCCAAGGGGCGTTCTCTGGGGCCAACGTCCTGACTTTC CASQGAFSGANVLTF
TRBJ2-7 once 16 - TRBV5-1 TGCGCCAGCGCCAGAAATAGACAGTCCGACTCCTACGAGCAGTACTTC CASARNRQSDSYEQYF
TRBJ2-5 - 13 - TRBV30 TGTGCCTGGAGTGAAACCGCTAGGGTTACCCAGTACTTC CAWSETARVTQYF
TRBJ2-4 few 12 - TRBV5-1 TGCGCCAGCAGCTTTGCTGGGGTCGATCAGTACTTC CASSFAGVDQYF
TRBJ2-7 - 14 - TRBV5-1 TGCGCCAGCAGCTATACAGGGAGTAGCAACGAGCAGTACTTC CASSYTGSSNEQYF
TRBJ1-3 few 12 - TRBV7-9 TGTGCCAGCGGGGGTGGAGGAAACACCATATATTTT CASGGGGNTIYF
TRBJ2-1 - 16 TRBD1 TRBV5-1 TGCGCCAGCAGCTTGGTAGTGGACAGGGTCGACAATGAGCAGTTCTTC CASSLVVDRVDNEQFF
TRBJ2-7 - 13 - TRBV7-8 TGTGCCAGCAGCCAGGACAGCTCCTACGAGCAGTACTTC CASSQDSSYEQYF
TRBJ2-7 - 15 TRBD1 TRBV28 TGTGCCAGCAGCTCCCCGGGACAGGGTCCCTACGAGCAGTACTTC CASSSPGQGPYEQYF
TRBJ1-1 - 16 - TRBV6-5 TGTGCCAGCAGTTACGCGCAGGGAGGTGTAGGCACTGAAGCTTTCTTT CASSYAQGGVGTEAFF
TRBJ1-5 - 18 TRBD1 TRBV15 TGTGCCACCAGCAGAGATCCGGGGGACAGGGGAGGGAATCAGCCCCAGCATTTT CATSRDPGDRGGNQPQHF
TRBJ2-1 - 13 - TRBV7-2 TGTGCCAGCAGCTCCGAATCGTGGAATGAGCAGTTCTTC CASSSESWNEQFF
TRBJ2-7 - 19 - TRBV5-6 TGTGCCAGCAGCCGGATCGCACGTGCAGGCCGGCCCCTCTCCTACGAGCAGTACTTC CASSRIARAGRPLSYEQYF
TRBJ2-1 - 16 TRBD1 TRBV5-6 TGTGCCAGCAGCTTACCGGGACAGGGGGCTTGGAATGAGCAGTTCTTC CASSLPGQGAWNEQFF
TRBJ2-5 - 13 TRBD2 TRBV6-5 TGTGCCAGCAGTATAGCGGGAGCGGAGACCCAGTACTTC CASSIAGAETQYF
TRBJ1-1 few 12 - TRBV28 TGTGCCACCAGCAAAGGGAACACTGAAGCTTTCTTT CATSKGNTEAFF
TRBJ1-3 - 16 - TRBV5-1 TGCGCCAGCAGCTTTCAGGGTCGAGGGGCGGGGAACACCATATATTTT CASSFQGRGAGNTIYF
TRBJ1-4 - 16 - TRBV2 TGTGCCAGCAGTGAAGGGCTACTGGGGGGCAATGAAAAACTGTTTTTT CASSEGLLGGNEKLFF
TRBJ1-5 few 14 - TRBV19 TGTGCCAGTAGTATTGGGGACGGCAATCAGCCCCAGCATTTT CASSIGDGNQPQHF
TRBJ2-2 - 17 - TRBV7-9 TGTGCCAGCAGCCCACCTGAGAGTAGCGGTCACACCGGGGAGCTGTTTTTT CASSPPESSGHTGELFF
TRBJ2-1 - 16 - TRBV28 TGTGCCAGCAGTTTCGGGGGTCGGGACTGGTACAATGAGCAGTTCTTC CASSFGGRDWYNEQFF
TRBJ2-1 - 13 - TRBV10-3 TGTGCCATCAGTGAGGGACAGTACAATGAGCAGTTCTTC CAISEGQYNEQFF
TRBJ2-5 - 15 - TRBV4-1 TGCGCCAGCAGCCAAGATTGGGTGGCCCGGGGGACCCAGTACTTC CASSQDWVARGTQYF
TRBJ1-6 - 14 - TRBV2 TGTGCCAGCAGTGGGGATTCGTATAATTCACCCCTCCACTTT CASSGDSYNSPLHF
TRBJ2-2 - 15 - TRBV19 TGTGCCAGTAGTATAGCGGGGGCGGAGACCGGGGAGCTGTTTTTT CASSIAGAETGELFF
TRBJ2-1 - 14 - TRBV11-3 TGTGCCAGCAGCCCCCAGGAGCGGAACAATGAGCAGTTCTTC CASSPQERNNEQFF
TRBJ2-1 once 15 TRBD2 TRBV28 TGTGCCAGCAGTGGAGGACTAGCGGGAGGTCTTGAGCAGTTCTTC CASSGGLAGGLEQFF
TRBJ2-1 - 17 - TRBV19 TGTGCCAGTAGTGCCGACCGCCGAGATCGGCGGAACAATGAGCAGTTCTTC CASSADRRDRRNNEQFF
TRBJ2-5 - 14 TRBD1 TRBV28 TGTGCCAGCAGGAGGTACAGGGGCAGTGAGACCCAGTACTTC CASRRYRGSETQYF
TRBJ2-5 - 14 - TRBV6-1 TGTGCCAGCAGTGAAACCGGGGGTGGAGAGACCCAGTACTTC CASSETGGGETQYF
TRBJ2-3 - 15 - TRBV10-3 TGTGCCATCAGTGTCAACGGGAGAGGGACAGATACGCAGTATTTT CAISVNGRGTDTQYF
TRBJ2-1 - 15 - TRBV5-1 TGCGCCAGCAGCTTGGGCGAGAGCTCCTACAATGAGCAGTTCTTC CASSLGESSYNEQFF
TRBJ2-3 - 15 TRBD2 TRBV18 TGTGCCAGCTCACCACGACTAGCGGACTTAGATACGCAGTATTTT CASSPRLADLDTQYF
TRBJ2-5 once 15 - TRBV7-8 TGTGCCAGCAGCTTAACCATTGAGTTCCAAGAGACCCAGTACTTC CASSLTIEFQETQYF
TRBJ2-5 - 13 TRBD1 TRBV29-1 TGCAGCGTGAGGACAGGGTGGGTAGAGACCCAGTACTTC CSVRTGWVETQYF
TRBJ2-1 - 14 - TRBV5-1 TGCGCCAGCAGCTTGTCGGTAGGACACAATGAGCAGTTCTTC CASSLSVGHNEQFF
TRBJ2-1 - 13 - TRBV9 TGTGCCAGCAGCCCCCTCGGGCAAGGGGAGCAGTTCTTC CASSPLGQGEQFF
TRBJ2-3 - 16 - TRBV5-6 TGTGCCAGCAGCTCCCTCGGGAGCGGGAGCACAGATACGCAGTATTTT CASSSLGSGSTDTQYF
TRBJ1-4 - 16 - TRBV27 TGTGCCAGCAGTTTGTCGGCCCGAGGAACTAATGAAAAACTGTTTTTT CASSLSARGTNEKLFF
TRBJ2-3 - 13 - TRBV9 TGTGCCAGCAGCGGAGGACACTCGGATACGCAGTATTTT CASSGGHSDTQYF
TRBJ1-1 - 15 - TRBV18 TGTGCCAGCTCATCACGTTCGGGGGCACCAGGTGAAGCTTTCTTT CASSSRSGAPGEAFF
TRBJ1-2 few 11 - TRBV30 TGTGCCTGGGGTGGGGACTATGGCTACACCTTC CAWGGDYGYTF
TRBJ1-1 - 14 - TRBV19 TGTGCCAGTACCCTTAAGGGCGGGTCGGCTGAAGCTTTCTTT CASTLKGGSAEAFF